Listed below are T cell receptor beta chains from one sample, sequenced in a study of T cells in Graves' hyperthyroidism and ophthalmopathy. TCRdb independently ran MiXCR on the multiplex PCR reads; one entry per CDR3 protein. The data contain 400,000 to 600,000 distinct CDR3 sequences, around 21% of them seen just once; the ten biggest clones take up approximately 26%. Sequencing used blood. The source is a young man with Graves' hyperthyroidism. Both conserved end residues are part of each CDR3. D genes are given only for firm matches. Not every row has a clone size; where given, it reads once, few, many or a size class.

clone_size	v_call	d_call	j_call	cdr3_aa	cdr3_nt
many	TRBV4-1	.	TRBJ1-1	CASSQVGRGNTEAFF	TGCGCCAGCAGCCAAGTTGGCCGGGGAAACACTGAAGCTTTCTTT
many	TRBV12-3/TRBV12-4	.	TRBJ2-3	CASSFQGASTDTQYF	TGTGCCAGCAGTTTCCAGGGCGCTAGCACAGATACGCAGTATTTT
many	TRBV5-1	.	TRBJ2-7	CASSRGPVHHYEQYF	TGCGCCAGCAGCCGTGGACCAGTACATCACTACGAGCAGTACTTC
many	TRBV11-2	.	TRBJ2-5	CASSTGGGLQETQYF	TGTGCCAGCAGCACGGGGGGCGGGCTCCAAGAGACCCAGTACTTC
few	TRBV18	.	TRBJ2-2	CASSSRPENTGELFF	TGTGCCAGCTCATCACGCCCCGAGAACACCGGGGAGCTGTTTTTT
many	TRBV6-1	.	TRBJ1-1	CASSASQGGNTEAFF	TGTGCCAGCAGTGCCTCACAGGGTGGGAACACTGAAGCTTTCTTT
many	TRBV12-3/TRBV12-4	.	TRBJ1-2	CASSFKSRGYGYTF	TGTGCCAGCAGTTTTAAATCAAGGGGGTACGGCTACACCTTC
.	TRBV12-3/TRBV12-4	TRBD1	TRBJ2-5	CASSAGTGAETQYF	TGTGCCAGCAGCGCCGGGACAGGGGCAGAGACCCAGTACTTC
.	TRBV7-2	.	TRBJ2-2	CASSLDGLGTGELFF	TGTGCCAGCAGCTTGGACGGGTTGGGCACCGGGGAGCTGTTTTTT
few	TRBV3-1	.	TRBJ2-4	CASSSDRRNIQYF	TGTGCCAGCAGCTCGGATCGTCGGAACATTCAGTACTTC
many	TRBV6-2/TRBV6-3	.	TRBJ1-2	CASRKTNSEPGYGYTF	TGTGCCAGCAGGAAGACCAACTCCGAGCCCGGATATGGCTACACCTTC
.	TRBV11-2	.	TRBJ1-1	CASTQNRYTEAFF	TGTGCCAGCACCCAAAACAGATACACTGAAGCTTTCTTT
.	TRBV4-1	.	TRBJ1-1	CASSQGNRFLNTEAFF	TGCGCCAGCAGCCAGGGAAACAGGTTCCTGAACACTGAAGCTTTCTTT
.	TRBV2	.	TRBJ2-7	CASRRVGRYEQYF	TGTGCCAGCAGAAGAGTTGGCAGGTACGAGCAGTACTTC
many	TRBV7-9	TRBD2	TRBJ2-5	CASSQAGGLQETQYF	TGTGCCAGCAGCCAAGCGGGGGGGCTCCAAGAGACCCAGTACTTC
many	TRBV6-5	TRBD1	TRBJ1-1	CASSFRTGLDTEAFF	TGTGCCAGCAGTTTTAGGACAGGGCTGGACACTGAAGCTTTCTTT
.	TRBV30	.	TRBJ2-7	CAWSVRKEAGSYEQYF	TGTGCCTGGAGTGTAAGAAAGGAGGCGGGATCCTACGAGCAGTACTTC
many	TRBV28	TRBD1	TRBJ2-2	CASSRTGVVGGELFF	TGTGCCAGCAGTCGTACAGGGGTCGTTGGCGGGGAGCTGTTTTTT
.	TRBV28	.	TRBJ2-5	CASCLAAQETQYF	TGTGCCAGCTGCCTGGCGGCCCAAGAGACCCAGTACTTC
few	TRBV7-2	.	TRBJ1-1	CASSLVMGTTGAAFF	TGTGCCAGCAGCTTAGTTATGGGGACAACCGGGGCGGCTTTCTTT
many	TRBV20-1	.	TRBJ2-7	CSIGKDYEQYF	TGCAGTATAGGAAAGGACTACGAGCAGTACTTC
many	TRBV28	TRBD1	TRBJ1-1	CASRLTGPNTEAFF	TGTGCCAGCAGGTTGACAGGGCCGAACACTGAAGCTTTCTTT
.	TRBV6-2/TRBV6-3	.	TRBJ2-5	CASSYSTWWDQETQYF	TGTGCCAGCAGTTACTCGACGTGGTGGGACCAGGAGACCCAGTACTTC
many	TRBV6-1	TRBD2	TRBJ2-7	CASSEAAGGSYEQYF	TGTGCCAGCAGTGAAGCAGCGGGAGGAAGCTACGAGCAGTACTTC
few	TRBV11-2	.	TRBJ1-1	CASSFLLGDTEAFF	TGTGCCAGCAGCTTCCTGCTCGGGGACACTGAAGCTTTCTTT
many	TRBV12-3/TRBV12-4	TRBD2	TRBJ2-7	CASSSGLAGEYEQYF	TGTGCCAGCAGTTCGGGACTAGCGGGAGAGTACGAGCAGTACTTC
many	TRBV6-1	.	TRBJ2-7	CASIREGAYEQYF	TGTGCCAGCATTCGGGAGGGGGCTTACGAGCAGTACTTC
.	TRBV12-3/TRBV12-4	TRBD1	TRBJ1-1	CASRRDSSNTEAFF	TGTGCCAGCAGGAGGGACAGCTCGAACACTGAAGCTTTCTTT
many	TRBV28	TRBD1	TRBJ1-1	CASSPYPGRGHPAFF	TGTGCCAGCAGCCCATACCCGGGCAGGGGGCATCCAGCTTTCTTT
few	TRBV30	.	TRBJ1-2	CAWTGVDGYTF	TGTGCCTGGACAGGGGTGGATGGCTACACCTTC
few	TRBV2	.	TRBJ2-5	CASMYTGETQYF	TGTGCCAGCATGTACACAGGAGAGACCCAGTACTTC
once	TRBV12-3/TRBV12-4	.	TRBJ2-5	CATPRPARETQYF	TGTGCCACCCCCCGGCCGGCGCGGGAGACCCAGTACTTC
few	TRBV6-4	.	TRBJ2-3	CASSMTRYGLSSTDTQYF	TGTGCCAGCAGCATGACTAGGTATGGGCTCTCCAGCACAGATACGCAGTATTTT
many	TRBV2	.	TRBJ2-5	CATTGLPLGTQYF	TGTGCCACCACGGGACTCCCGTTGGGGACCCAGTACTTC
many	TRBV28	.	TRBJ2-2	CASSPPRGGTGELFF	TGTGCCAGCAGTCCTCCTAGGGGTGGAACCGGGGAGCTGTTTTTT
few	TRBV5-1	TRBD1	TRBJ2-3	CASSGAGQGRDTQYF	TGCGCCAGCAGCGGAGCGGGACAGGGACGAGATACGCAGTATTTT
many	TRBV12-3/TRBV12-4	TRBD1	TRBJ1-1	CASNDDRGNTEAFF	TGTGCCAGCAACGATGACAGGGGGAACACTGAAGCTTTCTTT
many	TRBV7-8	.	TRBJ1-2	CASSLGDLGLYGYTF	TGTGCCAGCAGCTTGGGGGACTTAGGGCTCTATGGCTACACCTTC
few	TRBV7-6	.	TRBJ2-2	CASSRPPGASTGELFF	TGTGCCAGCAGCCGACCCCCGGGGGCGAGCACCGGGGAGCTGTTTTTT
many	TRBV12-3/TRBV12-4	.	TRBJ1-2	CASSPPPSGYTF	TGTGCCAGCAGTCCGCCTCCAAGTGGCTACACCTTC
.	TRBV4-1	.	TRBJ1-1	CASSHGLQGQNTEAFF	TGCGCCAGCAGCCACGGCTTACAGGGACAGAACACTGAAGCTTTCTTT
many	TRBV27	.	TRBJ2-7	CASSSQGATYEQYF	TGTGCCAGCAGTAGCCAGGGCGCAACCTACGAGCAGTACTTC
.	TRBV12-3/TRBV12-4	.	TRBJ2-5	CASSLARLAQETQYF	TGTGCCAGCAGTTTAGCGCGGCTAGCTCAAGAGACCCAGTACTTC
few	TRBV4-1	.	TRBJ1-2	CASSQDTGATNYGYTF	TGCGCCAGCAGCCAAGATACGGGGGCCACTAACTATGGCTACACCTTC
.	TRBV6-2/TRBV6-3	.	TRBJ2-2	CASSYTSGYTGELFF	TGTGCCAGCAGTTACACCAGCGGGTACACCGGGGAGCTGTTTTTT
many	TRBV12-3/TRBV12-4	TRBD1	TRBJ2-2	CASSCRTGSGELFF	TGTGCCAGCAGTTGTAGGACAGGTAGCGGGGAGCTGTTTTTT
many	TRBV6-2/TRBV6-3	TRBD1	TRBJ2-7	CASRYPGQTYEQYF	TGTGCCAGCAGATACCCGGGACAGACCTACGAGCAGTACTTC
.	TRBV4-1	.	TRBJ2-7	CASSQDQGLASYEQYF	TGCGCCAGCAGCCAAGATCAGGGGCTTGCCTCCTACGAGCAGTACTTC
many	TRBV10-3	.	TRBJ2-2	CAIKGTLNTGELFF	TGTGCCATCAAAGGGACATTAAACACCGGGGAGCTGTTTTTT
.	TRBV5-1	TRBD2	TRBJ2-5	CASSSRVGGETQYF	TGCGCCAGCAGCTCCCGTGTGGGGGGGGAGACCCAGTACTTC
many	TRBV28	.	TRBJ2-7	CASSQARPEQYF	TGTGCCAGCAGTCAGGCTCGACCGGAGCAGTACTTC
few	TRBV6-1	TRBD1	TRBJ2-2	CASSPTTGGPNTGELFF	TGTGCCAGCAGTCCTACGACAGGGGGCCCGAACACCGGGGAGCTGTTTTTT
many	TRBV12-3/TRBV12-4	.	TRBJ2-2	CASRGGQGLYGELFF	TGTGCCAGCAGGGGGGGCCAGGGTTTATACGGGGAGCTGTTTTTT
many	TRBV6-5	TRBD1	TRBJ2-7	CASSYTRTGAYEQYF	TGTGCCAGCAGCTATACGCGGACAGGGGCCTACGAGCAGTACTTC
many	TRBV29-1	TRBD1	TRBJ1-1	CSVGRDRVLNTEAFF	TGCAGCGTTGGTAGGGACAGGGTATTGAACACTGAAGCTTTCTTT